This T cell receptor (beta chain) was sequenced in a study of cytomegalovirus exposure and HLA in healthy donors. Study-level background: From some 180 million T cells, an earlier analysis saw roughly 100 million unique TCR beta sequences.

Comment on this clone: Its antigen remains unknown.

A multiplex PCR was run with 60 Vbeta primers and 13 Jbeta primers. Measured with immunoSEQ multiplex PCR; TCRdb has only the in-frame clones, and not every one. The table lists roughly 180,000 clones, around 75% of them singletons. Germline lookup yields CDR1 SQVTM and CDR2 ANQGSEA. The CDR3 covers 16 residues. Trimming took 4 bases from V and 4 from J; bases not matched to a gene: 15. Findings and limits, study-wide: Information on immune exposure was restricted to one variable (CMV serostatus). One variant, a missense change in DCLRE1C, was linked in a later analysis to TCR beta V- and J-gene trimming. TCR beta chains associated with HLA were, in a later analysis, more clonally expanded than equally common others.

This clonotype was sampled from a woman aged 25 to 39 in good health and CMV-seropositive. Input material: PBMCs. The rearrangement links TRBV29-1 to TRBJ2-5; 7 nucleotides agree with TRBD2. Written as DNA, the CDR3 is TGCAGCGTTGGAGGGGTGGGGACGGGGGGAACAGAGACCCAGTACTTC. Translation gives CSVGGVGTGGTETQYF.